This is a list of T cell receptor beta chains from one sample in a study of T cell repertoires in cytomegalovirus infection. TCRdb re-called the reads with MiXCR, one entry per CDR3 protein. The sample holds 210,000 or so distinct CDR3 sequences, approximately 6.7% seen once. Sequenced sample: PBMCs. The source of these receptors is a human donor in good health (CMV status not recorded). Some clones in this sample may be carry-over from other donors' samples. Each CDR3 is given with its conserved first and last residue. Each record gives: V gene, CDR3 length, J gene, CDR3 protein.

>TRBV18|13|TRBJ1-5
CASSPDPGQPQHF
>TRBV28|12|TRBJ2-7
CATVDTSYEQYF
>TRBV29-1|12|TRBJ1-1
CSGLGGGGEAFF
>TRBV30|11|TRBJ2-2
CAWSPARELFF
>TRBV20-1|15|TRBJ2-3
CSARQGRLLTDTQYF
>TRBV12-3/TRBV12-4|13|TRBJ1-2
CASRHPAVDGYTF
>TRBV7-2|15|TRBJ2-7
CASSLERQGFYEQYF
>TRBV6-6|15|TRBJ1-1
CASSSMTGRITEAFF
>TRBV7-8|15|TRBJ2-7
CASSAYSGPNYEQYF
>TRBV11-2|19|TRBJ1-2
CASSLDRYRGLGTDYGYTF
>TRBV12-3/TRBV12-4|14|TRBJ1-5
CASRQDRGGQPQHF
>TRBV20-1|15|TRBJ2-7
CSVGRMGQGGDEQYF
>TRBV27|15|TRBJ2-7
CASSPSTALRYEQYF
>TRBV5-1|15|TRBJ2-5
CASSLSGPSQETQYF
>TRBV5-4|15|TRBJ2-7
CASSLSRGGISEQYF
>TRBV29-1|14|TRBJ1-1
CSVDPGSRNTEAFF
>TRBV29-1|14|TRBJ2-5
CSVEIVGGGETQYF
>TRBV19|18|TRBJ2-6
CASLHKDTGLSGANVLTF
>TRBV29-1|11|TRBJ1-4
CSVGDNEKLFF
>TRBV29-1|13|TRBJ2-2
CSALGGTTGELFF
>TRBV29-1|13|TRBJ2-3
CSVGTGRTDTQYF
>TRBV6-1|10|TRBJ1-2
CASSWDRVLF
>TRBV7-9|14|TRBJ2-5
CASSVKQGAETQYF
>TRBV4-2|16|TRBJ1-5
CASSQDGTVSNQPQHF
>TRBV7-2|14|TRBJ2-5
CASSPRTSGGNQYF
>TRBV29-1|16|TRBJ2-6
CSVVRDWGPGANVLTF